A single sample is the source of the 4 T cell receptor beta chains below, sequenced in a study of T cell changes during pregnancy in multiple sclerosis. The protocol was immunoSEQ multiplex PCR, while the TCRdb copy is restricted to in-frame clones and leaves out a portion. The data hold 60,000 to 65,000 clones, with 90% observed a single time. The sequencing used peripheral blood, collected in the second trimester of pregnancy. The source is a female donor in good health, enrolled as a control in a pregnancy study.

This chain uses TRBV6-4 with TRBJ2-3, with 8 positions matching TRBD1. The CDR3 runs 17 residues. V lost 6 bases, J lost 0 bases, and 11 bases stayed unmatched. Germline lookup yields CDR1 MRHNA and CDR2 SNTAGT. The CDR3 loop is CASSSSGTGFSTDTQYF. The CDR3 region has the DNA TGTGCCAGCAGCTCATCCGGGACAGGCTTTAGCACAGATACGCAGTATTTT.

The chain is built from TRBV7-9 and TRBJ2-7; D possibly corresponds to TRBD2 (5 bases). The V gene lost 2 bases and the J gene lost 2 bases, with 7 bases spanning the gap. CDR1 and CDR2 (germline): SEHNR, FQNEAQ (reference sequence). This CDR3 contains 13 residues. CDR3 coding DNA: TGTGCCAGCAGCTTAAACGGGGCCTACGAGCAGTACTTC. Translating gives CASSLNGAYEQYF.

This chain connects TRBV30 to TRBJ1-2, with a tentative D call TRBD1 (6 bases). CDR3 length equals 15 residues. V was pared by 4 bases and J by 4 bases, with 19 bases between. Germline-derived CDR1 and CDR2 are GTSNPN and SVGIG (reference sequence). This CDR3 reads CAWTRLDSTGYGYTF. The CDR3 DNA reads as TGTGCCTGGACTCGTTTGGACAGCACGGGCTATGGCTACACCTTC. The full variable domain, its missing parts supplied by reference TRBV30 and TRBJ1-2, is SQTIHQWPATLVQPVGSPLSLECTVEGTSNPNLYWYRQAAGRGLQLLFYSVGIGQISSEVPQNLSASRPQDRQFILSSKKLLLSDSGFYLCAWTRLDSTGYGYTFGSGTRLTVV.

The chain links TRBV5-6 to TRBJ2-3, with 8 bases aligning to TRBD2. Per the germline V gene, CDR1 is SGHDT and CDR2 is YYEEEE. CDR3 length: 15 residues. V dropped 0 bases and J dropped 5; count of bases not matched to a gene: 5. The CDR3: CASSLVRGGGDTQYF. The CDR3, as DNA: TGTGCCAGCAGCTTGGTTCGGGGGGGAGGAGATACGCAGTATTTT.